This entry lists 10 T cell receptor beta chains sequenced from one sample in a study of cytomegalovirus exposure and HLA in healthy donors. PCR involved 60 Vbeta and 13 Jbeta primers. This table comes from immunoSEQ multiplex PCR, and its TCRdb copy is limited to in-frame clones, with some not included. The top ten hold 0.69% of the sample, which has around 190,000 clones, roughly 78% seen once. The specimen was PBMCs. The receptor set was obtained from a woman in her 40s in good health and CMV-seronegative.

This chain uses TRBV9 with TRBJ2-1, with 7 bases identical to TRBD2. The CDR3 consists of 15 residues. V lost 2 bases and J lost 4; bases outside the gene matches: 6. Per the germline V gene, CDR1 is SGDLS and CDR2 is YYNGEE. CDR3 sequence reads: CASSVALAAYNEQFF. CDR3 nucleotide sequence: TGTGCCAGCAGCGTTGCCCTAGCGGCTTACAATGAGCAGTTCTTC.

This chain links TRBV9 with TRBJ2-5; 7 bases are a match to TRBD2. Germline V lookup: CDR1 SGDLS, CDR2 YYNGEE. V lost 0 bases, J lost 0 bases, and 5 bases stayed unmatched. This CDR3 comprises 16 residues. Here the CDR3 reads CASSVGLAEYQETQYF. CDR3 sequence (DNA): TGTGCCAGCAGCGTAGGGCTAGCGGAATACCAAGAGACCCAGTACTTC.

The rearrangement joins TRBV7-2 to TRBJ2-7, with 7 bases fitting TRBD2. The J segment lost 2 bases and the V segment lost 2 bases, leaving 6 bases of the junction unmatched. The CDR3 sequence is 15 residues long. Germline V gene lookup returns CDR1 SGHTA and CDR2 FQGNSA. The CDR3 DNA reads TGTGCCAGCAGCTTACAGGGCGGGAGTCCCTACGAGCAGTACTTC. Translation gives CASSLQGGSPYEQYF.

This chain links TRBV23-1 with TRBJ2-1; 8 bases match TRBD2. TRBV23-1 is designated an ORF whose function remains uncertain. V lost 10 bases, J lost 5 bases, and 13 bases stayed unmatched. This CDR3 has 15 residues. CDR3 residues: CANHLTRGGHNEQFF. CDR3 bases: TGCGCCAACCACCTCACACGGGGGGGGCACAATGAGCAGTTCTTC.

Here the CDR3 reads CASSRGQNTEAFF. DNA of the CDR3: TGTGCCAGCAGCAGGGGACAGAACACTGAAGCTTTCTTT. The V call is TRBV6-5, the J call TRBJ1-1, with a tentative D call TRBD1 (6 bases). The germline V gene encodes CDR1 MNHEY and CDR2 SVGAGI. CDR3 length equals 13 residues. The ends were cut back, 6 bases at V and 1 base at J, with 9 bases in the middle.

Written as DNA, the CDR3 is TGCGCCAGCAGCCCCGGGCCCGGACAGGGGGCTGGAAACACCATATATTTT. Translation gives CASSPGPGQGAGNTIYF. The chain has TRBV4-1 and TRBJ1-3, with 10 bases matching TRBD1. The V gene's germline CDR1 is MGHRA and CDR2 YSYEKL. The CDR3 contains 17 residues. With 4 bases clipped from V and 2 bases from J, the junction kept 8 bases outside the gene matches.

The chain uses TRBV6-5 and TRBJ1-1, with D perhaps matching TRBD1 (5 bases). The CDR3 contains 15 residues. Germline values: CDR1 MNHEY, CDR2 SVGAGI. V dropped 0 bases and J dropped 1 base, with 9 bases sitting between them. The CDR3 nucleotides are TGTGCCAGCAGTTACTCAGGGGTTGGGAACACTGAAGCTTTCTTT. As protein: CASSYSGVGNTEAFF.

This clone came up once. This chain uses TRBV28 with TRBJ2-7; D is uncertain. Germline V gene lookup returns CDR1 MDHEN and CDR2 SYDVKM. CDR3 size: 13 residues. V gave up 8 bases and J gave up 5 bases, with 16 bases separating them. CDR3 DNA sequence: TGTGCCAGCTACACATACTCAAGCGACGAGCAGTACTTC. Its protein product is CASYTYSSDEQYF. Filled out from reference TRBV28 and TRBJ2-7, the complete variable domain reads DVKVTQSSRYLVKRTGEKVFLECVQDMDHENMFWYRQDPGLGLRLIYFSYDVKMKEKGDIPEGYSVSREKKERFSLILESASTNQTSMYLCASYTYSSDEQYFGPGTRLTVT.

The chain has TRBV5-5 and TRBJ2-5, with 11 bases that match TRBD2. The germline V gene has CDR1 SGHKS and CDR2 YYEKEE (reference sequence). This CDR3 has 16 residues. Trimming at V came to 2 bases and at J to 1 base, leaving 4 bases not matched to a gene. Here the CDR3 reads CASSLTGTSGQETQYF. Here the CDR3 DNA reads TGTGCCAGCAGCTTAACCGGGACTAGCGGCCAAGAGACCCAGTACTTC.

The gene calls are TRBV5-1 and TRBJ1-1; 8 bases line up with TRBD1. V lost 4 bases, J lost 2 bases, and 7 bases stayed unmatched. Per germline, CDR1 SGHRS and CDR2 YFSETQ. This CDR3 contains 15 residues. The CDR3 DNA sequence: TGCGCCAGCAGCCCAGGGACAGGAGCCAACACTGAAGCTTTCTTT. Translated, it gives CASSPGTGANTEAFF.